A selection of T cell receptor beta chains follows, all from one sample in a study of T cell changes during pregnancy in multiple sclerosis. The assay was immunoSEQ multiplex PCR, and TCRdb's table has in-frame clones only and misses some. This table holds under 75,000 clones, about 90% found once. Source: peripheral blood, taken in the third trimester of pregnancy. The receptor source for this set is a female donor in good health, enrolled as a control in a pregnancy study. Each CDR3 is given with its conserved first and last residue. D genes are given only for firm matches. Rows may omit the clone size; those that give it use once, few, many or a size class.

j_call: TRBJ1-5
v_call: TRBV11-2
d_call: -
cdr3_length: 14
clone_size: -
cdr3_nt: TGTGCCAGCAGCTTAGTAGGGGAGGACCAGCCCCAGCATTTT
cdr3_aa: CASSLVGEDQPQHF

j_call: TRBJ1-1
v_call: TRBV27
d_call: -
cdr3_length: 15
clone_size: once
cdr3_nt: TGTGCCAGCAGTTTTGACAGTTTCATGAACACTGAAGCTTTCTTT
cdr3_aa: CASSFDSFMNTEAFF

j_call: TRBJ1-1
v_call: TRBV4-3
d_call: -
cdr3_length: 16
clone_size: -
cdr3_nt: TGCGCCAGCAGCCAAGATGGGGGGAGGTGGAACACTGAAGCTTTCTTT
cdr3_aa: CASSQDGGRWNTEAFF

j_call: TRBJ1-2
v_call: TRBV6-5
d_call: TRBD1
cdr3_length: 15
clone_size: -
cdr3_nt: TGTGCCAGCAGTTACAATCGGGACAGGGGGTATGGCTACACCTTC
cdr3_aa: CASSYNRDRGYGYTF

j_call: TRBJ1-2
v_call: TRBV5-8
d_call: -
cdr3_length: 13
clone_size: few
cdr3_nt: TGTGCCAGCAGCTTGCGTGGGGCCTATGGCTACACCTTC
cdr3_aa: CASSLRGAYGYTF

j_call: TRBJ1-5
v_call: TRBV23-1
d_call: -
cdr3_length: 17
clone_size: -
cdr3_nt: TGCGCCAGCAGTCAATTGGTGGGGAGGACCGCAACACGGCCCCAGCATTTT
cdr3_aa: CASSQLVGRTATRPQHF

j_call: TRBJ1-1
v_call: TRBV6-5
d_call: -
cdr3_length: 15
clone_size: -
cdr3_nt: TGTGCCAGCAGTTACTCGGAGGGCTGGGGCACTGAAGCTTTCTTT
cdr3_aa: CASSYSEGWGTEAFF

j_call: TRBJ2-1
v_call: TRBV4-3
d_call: TRBD2
cdr3_length: 14
clone_size: -
cdr3_nt: TGCGCCAGCAGCTACGGGACTAGCATCAATGAGCAGTTCTTC
cdr3_aa: CASSYGTSINEQFF

j_call: TRBJ1-3
v_call: TRBV18
d_call: -
cdr3_length: 19
clone_size: -
cdr3_nt: TGTGCCAGCTCTCCCCGGAGACAGTTCCTGACCCAGCCGGAAAACACCATATATTTT
cdr3_aa: CASSPRRQFLTQPENTIYF

j_call: TRBJ2-7
v_call: TRBV10-3
d_call: -
cdr3_length: 14
clone_size: -
cdr3_nt: TGTGCCATCAGTGAGCAGGGTTTATCCTACGAGCAGTACTTC
cdr3_aa: CAISEQGLSYEQYF

j_call: TRBJ1-1
v_call: TRBV4-1
d_call: TRBD1
cdr3_length: 15
clone_size: -
cdr3_nt: TGCGCCAGCAGCCACCCAGACAGGGTGAACACTGAAGCTTTCTTT
cdr3_aa: CASSHPDRVNTEAFF

j_call: TRBJ1-1
v_call: TRBV5-1
d_call: -
cdr3_length: 14
clone_size: -
cdr3_nt: TGCGCCAGCAGCTTAGAAGGAGGGGCTTCTGAAGCTTTCTTT
cdr3_aa: CASSLEGGASEAFF

j_call: TRBJ1-6
v_call: TRBV19
d_call: TRBD1
cdr3_length: 14
clone_size: -
cdr3_nt: TGTGCCAGTAGTACAAGACAGGGCCGATCACCCCTCCACTTT
cdr3_aa: CASSTRQGRSPLHF

j_call: TRBJ1-4
v_call: TRBV4-1
d_call: -
cdr3_length: 15
clone_size: once
cdr3_nt: TGCGCCAGCAGCCAAGTTGTCCTACTTAATGAAAAACTGTTTTTT
cdr3_aa: CASSQVVLLNEKLFF

j_call: TRBJ2-2
v_call: TRBV4-3
d_call: -
cdr3_length: 15
clone_size: -
cdr3_nt: TGCGCCAGCAGCCCCCGCCCGGGGGGCGCCGGGGAGCTGTTTTTT
cdr3_aa: CASSPRPGGAGELFF

j_call: TRBJ1-2
v_call: TRBV7-9
d_call: TRBD1
cdr3_length: 15
clone_size: -
cdr3_nt: TGTGCCAGCAGCTCTAGCTTGGACAGGCTGTATGGCTACACCTTC
cdr3_aa: CASSSSLDRLYGYTF

j_call: TRBJ1-1
v_call: TRBV18
d_call: -
cdr3_length: 14
clone_size: -
cdr3_nt: TGTGCCAGCTCACCACGCGGGGGGAACACTGAAGCTTTCTTT
cdr3_aa: CASSPRGGNTEAFF

j_call: TRBJ2-3
v_call: TRBV10-3
d_call: TRBD1
cdr3_length: 14
clone_size: -
cdr3_nt: TGTGCCACTAATCGAAGGGGGCTCACAGATACGCAGTATTTT
cdr3_aa: CATNRRGLTDTQYF

j_call: TRBJ1-2
v_call: TRBV6-1
d_call: TRBD1
cdr3_length: 14
clone_size: -
cdr3_nt: TGTGCCAGCGGCCGGACAGGGTCTAGTTATGGCTACACCTTC
cdr3_aa: CASGRTGSSYGYTF

j_call: TRBJ2-2
v_call: TRBV11-2
d_call: TRBD2
cdr3_length: 17
clone_size: -
cdr3_nt: TGTGCCAGCAGCTCAGCTAGCGGGGGGGCCTACACCGGGGAGCTGTTTTTT
cdr3_aa: CASSSASGGAYTGELFF

j_call: TRBJ1-1
v_call: TRBV4-1
d_call: TRBD1
cdr3_length: 17
clone_size: -
cdr3_nt: TGCGCCAGCAGCCATCCCGGGACAGGGTTTGGGAACACTGAAGCTTTCTTT
cdr3_aa: CASSHPGTGFGNTEAFF

j_call: TRBJ2-3
v_call: TRBV6-6
d_call: -
cdr3_length: 14
clone_size: -
cdr3_nt: TGTGCCAGCAGCCTCCGGGGGAACACAGATACGCAGTATTTT
cdr3_aa: CASSLRGNTDTQYF

j_call: TRBJ1-5
v_call: TRBV30
d_call: -
cdr3_length: 15
clone_size: -
cdr3_nt: TGTGCCTGCAACACAGGCTTCGAACCCAATCAGCCCCAGCATTTT
cdr3_aa: CACNTGFEPNQPQHF

j_call: TRBJ2-1
v_call: TRBV13
d_call: -
cdr3_length: 13
clone_size: -
cdr3_nt: TGTGCCATACCCGGACACCTCTACAATGAGCAGTTCTTC
cdr3_aa: CAIPGHLYNEQFF

j_call: TRBJ1-1
v_call: TRBV6-1
d_call: TRBD1
cdr3_length: 16
clone_size: -
cdr3_nt: TGTGCCAGCAGTGAATTGGCCTCGGGACAGGGGACTGAAGCTTTCTTT
cdr3_aa: CASSELASGQGTEAFF

j_call: TRBJ1-5
v_call: TRBV6-5
d_call: TRBD1
cdr3_length: 14
clone_size: -
cdr3_nt: TGTGCCAGCAGACCGGGACAGCAAAATCAGCCCCAGCATTTT
cdr3_aa: CASRPGQQNQPQHF

j_call: TRBJ1-1
v_call: TRBV21-1
d_call: -
cdr3_length: 12
clone_size: -
cdr3_nt: TGTGCCAGCAGGGGGGGGAACACTGAAGCTTTCTTT
cdr3_aa: CASRGGNTEAFF

j_call: TRBJ2-7
v_call: TRBV28
d_call: -
cdr3_length: 11
clone_size: -
cdr3_nt: TGTGCCAGCAGTTTAAGTGCGGAGCAGTACTTC
cdr3_aa: CASSLSAEQYF

j_call: TRBJ1-6
v_call: TRBV7-6
d_call: TRBD1
cdr3_length: 16
clone_size: -
cdr3_nt: TGTGCCAGCAGCACCCTGGACAGGGGGAGGAATTCACCCCTCCACTTT
cdr3_aa: CASSTLDRGRNSPLHF

j_call: TRBJ2-2
v_call: TRBV7-2
d_call: TRBD1
cdr3_length: 15
clone_size: -
cdr3_nt: TGTGCCAGCAGCCAGGACAGGGTAGGAACCGGGGAGCTGTTTTTT
cdr3_aa: CASSQDRVGTGELFF

j_call: TRBJ1-5
v_call: TRBV28
d_call: -
cdr3_length: 14
clone_size: -
cdr3_nt: TGTGCCAGCTCCTCGGGGGGGCCCACGCAGCCCCAGCATTTT
cdr3_aa: CASSSGGPTQPQHF

j_call: TRBJ1-2
v_call: TRBV28
d_call: -
cdr3_length: 13
clone_size: -
cdr3_nt: TGTGCCAGCAGCCCACTTACAGGTTACGGCTACACCTTC
cdr3_aa: CASSPLTGYGYTF

j_call: TRBJ2-7
v_call: TRBV28
d_call: TRBD1
cdr3_length: 14
clone_size: -
cdr3_nt: TGTGCCAGCAGTCCTCGGGACAGGTTCGACGAGCAGTACTTC
cdr3_aa: CASSPRDRFDEQYF

j_call: TRBJ1-3
v_call: TRBV4-3
d_call: -
cdr3_length: 14
clone_size: -
cdr3_nt: TGCGCCAGCAGCCACACAGGGTCTGGAAACACCATATATTTT
cdr3_aa: CASSHTGSGNTIYF

j_call: TRBJ1-3
v_call: TRBV5-1
d_call: -
cdr3_length: 16
clone_size: -
cdr3_nt: TGCGCCAGCAGCTTGGACGTCGGGGGACCTGGAAACACCATATATTTT
cdr3_aa: CASSLDVGGPGNTIYF

j_call: TRBJ1-3
v_call: TRBV6-6
d_call: -
cdr3_length: 15
clone_size: -
cdr3_nt: TGTGCCAGCAGTTACTCCGCGGGGTCTGGAAACACCATATATTTT
cdr3_aa: CASSYSAGSGNTIYF

j_call: TRBJ1-1
v_call: TRBV10-3
d_call: TRBD1
cdr3_length: 12
clone_size: -
cdr3_nt: TGTGCCATCAGCGGACAGGACACTGAAGCTTTCTTT
cdr3_aa: CAISGQDTEAFF

j_call: TRBJ1-2
v_call: TRBV10-3
d_call: -
cdr3_length: 11
clone_size: -
cdr3_nt: TGTGCCATCAGTGAAAAGGGGCCCTACACCTTC
cdr3_aa: CAISEKGPYTF

j_call: TRBJ2-1
v_call: TRBV27
d_call: TRBD2
cdr3_length: 20
clone_size: once
cdr3_nt: TGTGCCAGCAGTTTTACTTCTGTCGGCGGGTCTAGCGGGGGGGCTAATGAGCAGTTCTTC
cdr3_aa: CASSFTSVGGSSGGANEQFF

j_call: TRBJ1-6
v_call: TRBV6-5
d_call: TRBD1
cdr3_length: 14
clone_size: -
cdr3_nt: TGTGCCAGCAGCAAAGACAGGGGTTGGTCACCCCTCCACTTT
cdr3_aa: CASSKDRGWSPLHF

j_call: TRBJ1-6
v_call: TRBV2
d_call: TRBD1
cdr3_length: 16
clone_size: -
cdr3_nt: TGTGCCAGCAGCGTGCGTGGCTCACAGGGGCTCGGACCCCTCCACTTT
cdr3_aa: CASSVRGSQGLGPLHF

j_call: TRBJ1-5
v_call: TRBV7-2
d_call: -
cdr3_length: 13
clone_size: once
cdr3_nt: TGTGCCAGCAGAGAAAACAGCCATCAGCCCCAGCATTTT
cdr3_aa: CASRENSHQPQHF

j_call: TRBJ1-1
v_call: TRBV7-2
d_call: TRBD1
cdr3_length: 15
clone_size: -
cdr3_nt: TGTGCCAGCAGTCATACCCAGGGGGTGAGCACTGAAGCTTTCTTT
cdr3_aa: CASSHTQGVSTEAFF

j_call: TRBJ2-2
v_call: TRBV18
d_call: -
cdr3_length: 14
clone_size: -
cdr3_nt: TGTGCCAGCTCACCACGTTCCGGGACCGGGGAGCTGTTTTTT
cdr3_aa: CASSPRSGTGELFF

j_call: TRBJ2-2
v_call: TRBV4-2
d_call: -
cdr3_length: 15
clone_size: -
cdr3_nt: TGTGCCAGCAGCCAAGGGGGACTGTCCGGCGGGGAGCTGTTTTTT
cdr3_aa: CASSQGGLSGGELFF